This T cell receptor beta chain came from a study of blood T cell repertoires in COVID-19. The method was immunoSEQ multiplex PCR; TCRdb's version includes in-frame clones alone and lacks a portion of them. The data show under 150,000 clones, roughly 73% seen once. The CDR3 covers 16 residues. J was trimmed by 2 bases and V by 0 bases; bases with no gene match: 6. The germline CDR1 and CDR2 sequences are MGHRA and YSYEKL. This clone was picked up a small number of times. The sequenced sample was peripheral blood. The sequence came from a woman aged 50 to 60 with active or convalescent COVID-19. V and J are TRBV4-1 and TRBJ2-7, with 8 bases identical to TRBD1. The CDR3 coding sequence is TGCGCCAGCAGCCAAGATCAGGGGGCGATTCCCTACGAGCAGTACTTC. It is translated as CASSQDQGAIPYEQYF.